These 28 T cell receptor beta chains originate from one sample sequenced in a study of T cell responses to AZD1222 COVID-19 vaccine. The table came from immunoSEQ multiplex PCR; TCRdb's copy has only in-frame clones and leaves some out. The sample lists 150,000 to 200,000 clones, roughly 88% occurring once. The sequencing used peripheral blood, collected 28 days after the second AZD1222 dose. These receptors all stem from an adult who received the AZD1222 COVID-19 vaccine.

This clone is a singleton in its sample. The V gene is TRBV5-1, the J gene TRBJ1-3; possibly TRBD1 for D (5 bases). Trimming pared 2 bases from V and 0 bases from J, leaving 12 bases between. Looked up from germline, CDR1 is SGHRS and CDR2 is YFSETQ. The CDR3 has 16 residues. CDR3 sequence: CASSLDGTLSGNTIYF. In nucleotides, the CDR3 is TGCGCCAGCAGCTTAGACGGGACCCTCTCTGGAAACACCATATATTTT.

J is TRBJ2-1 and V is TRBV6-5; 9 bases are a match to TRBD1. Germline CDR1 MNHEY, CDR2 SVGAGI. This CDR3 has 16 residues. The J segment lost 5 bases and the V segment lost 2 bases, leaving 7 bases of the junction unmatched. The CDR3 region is CASSYRAGTGHNEQFF. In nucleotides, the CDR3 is TGTGCCAGCAGTTACAGGGCCGGGACAGGGCACAATGAGCAGTTCTTC.

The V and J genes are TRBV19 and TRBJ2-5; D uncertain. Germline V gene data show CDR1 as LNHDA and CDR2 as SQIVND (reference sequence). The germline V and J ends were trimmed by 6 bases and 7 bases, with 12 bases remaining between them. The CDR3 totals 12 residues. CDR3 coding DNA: TGTGCCAGTAGCACCTCCCCCGGGACCCAGTACTTC. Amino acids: CASSTSPGTQYF.

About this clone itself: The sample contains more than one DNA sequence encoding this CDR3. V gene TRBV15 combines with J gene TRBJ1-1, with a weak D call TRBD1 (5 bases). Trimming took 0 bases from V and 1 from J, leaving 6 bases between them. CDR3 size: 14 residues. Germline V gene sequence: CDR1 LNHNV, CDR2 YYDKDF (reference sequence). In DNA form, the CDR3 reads TGTGCCACCAGCAGAGACAGGGAGAACACTGAAGCTTTCTTT. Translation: CATSRDRENTEAFF.

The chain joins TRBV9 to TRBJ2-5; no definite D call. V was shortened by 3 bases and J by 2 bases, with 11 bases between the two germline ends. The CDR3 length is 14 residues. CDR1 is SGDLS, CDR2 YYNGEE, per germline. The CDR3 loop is CASSGTGLQETQYF. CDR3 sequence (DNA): TGTGCCAGCAGCGGAACCGGGCTGCAAGAGACCCAGTACTTC.

CDR3 DNA: TGTGCCAGCAGCTTTGACAGGGGGAGCAATCAGCCCCAGCATTTT. Protein: CASSFDRGSNQPQHF. The chain employs TRBV11-2 and TRBJ1-5, with 9 positions matching TRBD1. CDR3 length: 15 amino acids. The trim removed 3 bases at V and 1 base at J, leaving 1 base unmatched. The V gene's germline CDR1 is SGHAT and CDR2 FQNNGV. Combining the CDR3 with reference TRBV11-2 and TRBJ1-5 gives the whole variable domain EAGVAQSPRYKIIEKRQSVAFWCNPISGHATLYWYQQILGQGPKLLIQFQNNGVVDDSQLPKDRFSAERLKGVDSTLKIQPAKLEDSAVYLCASSFDRGSNQPQHFGDGTRLSIL.

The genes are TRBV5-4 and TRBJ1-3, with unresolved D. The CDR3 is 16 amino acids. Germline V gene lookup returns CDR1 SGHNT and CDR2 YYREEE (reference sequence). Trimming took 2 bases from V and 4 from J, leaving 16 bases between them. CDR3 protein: CASSLTSRMSGNTIYF. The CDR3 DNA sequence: TGTGCCAGCAGCTTAACATCTCGGATGTCCGGAAACACCATATATTTT.

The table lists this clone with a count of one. The CDR3 DNA is TGTGCCACCAGCAGAGATTATGGGGGTGGCGCAGATACGCAGTATTTT. Translating it yields CATSRDYGGGADTQYF. The chain is built from TRBV15 and TRBJ2-3; either TRBD1 or TRBD2 may supply D (5 bases each). Germline V lookup: CDR1 LNHNV, CDR2 YYDKDF (reference sequence). V dropped 0 bases and J dropped 4 bases, with 14 bases sitting between them. There are 16 residues in the CDR3.

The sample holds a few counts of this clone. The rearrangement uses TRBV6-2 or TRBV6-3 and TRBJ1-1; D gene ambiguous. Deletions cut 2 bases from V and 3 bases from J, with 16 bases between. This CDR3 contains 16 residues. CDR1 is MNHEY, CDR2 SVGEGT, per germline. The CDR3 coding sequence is TGTGCCAGCAGTTACCCCCCTTTGGGGATGCACACTGAAGCTTTCTTT. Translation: CASSYPPLGMHTEAFF.

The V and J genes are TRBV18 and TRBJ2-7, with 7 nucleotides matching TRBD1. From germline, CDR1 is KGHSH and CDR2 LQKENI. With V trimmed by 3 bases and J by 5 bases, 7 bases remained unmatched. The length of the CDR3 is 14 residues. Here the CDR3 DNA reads TGTGCCAGCTCACCCGCCAACAGGGGAAACGAGCAGTACTTC. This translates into CASSPANRGNEQYF.

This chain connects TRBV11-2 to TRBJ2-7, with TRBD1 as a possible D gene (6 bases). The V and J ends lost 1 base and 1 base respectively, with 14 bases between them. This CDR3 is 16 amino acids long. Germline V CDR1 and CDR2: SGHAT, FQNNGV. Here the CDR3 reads CASSLVSPGVSYEQYF. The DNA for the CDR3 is TGTGCCAGCAGCTTAGTCTCCCCAGGGGTATCCTACGAGCAGTACTTC.

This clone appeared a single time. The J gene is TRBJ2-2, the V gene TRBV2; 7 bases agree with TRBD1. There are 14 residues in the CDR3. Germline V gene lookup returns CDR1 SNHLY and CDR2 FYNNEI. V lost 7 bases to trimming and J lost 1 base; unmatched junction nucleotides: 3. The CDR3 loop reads CASIRDRNTGELFF. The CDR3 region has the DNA TGTGCCAGCATCCGGGACAGGAACACCGGGGAGCTGTTTTTT. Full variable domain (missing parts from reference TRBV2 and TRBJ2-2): EPEVTQTPSHQVTQMGQEVILRCVPISNHLYFYWYRQILGQKVEFLVSFYNNEISEKSEIFDDQFSVERPDGSNFTLKIRSTKLEDSAMYFCASIRDRNTGELFFGEGSRLTVL.

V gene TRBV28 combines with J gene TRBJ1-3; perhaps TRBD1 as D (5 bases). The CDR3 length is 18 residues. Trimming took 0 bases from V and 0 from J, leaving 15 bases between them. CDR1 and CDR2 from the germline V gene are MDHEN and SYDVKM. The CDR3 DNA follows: TGTGCCAGCAGTTTATGGCCTTTACAGGCTCCCTCTGGAAACACCATATATTTT. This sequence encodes CASSLWPLQAPSGNTIYF.

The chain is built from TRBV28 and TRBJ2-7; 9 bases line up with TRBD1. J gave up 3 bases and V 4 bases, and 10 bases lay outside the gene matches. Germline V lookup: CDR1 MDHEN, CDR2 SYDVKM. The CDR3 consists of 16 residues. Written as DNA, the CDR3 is TGTGCCAGCAGTTCCCCCGGGACAGGGAGAGTCTACGAGCAGTACTTC. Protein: CASSSPGTGRVYEQYF.

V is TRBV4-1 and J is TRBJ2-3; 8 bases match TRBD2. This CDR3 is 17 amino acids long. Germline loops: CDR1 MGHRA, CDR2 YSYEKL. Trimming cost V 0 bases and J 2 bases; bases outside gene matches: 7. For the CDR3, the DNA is TGCGCCAGCAGCCAAGAAGGAACGGGGGGGCTCACAGATACGCAGTATTTT. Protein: CASSQEGTGGLTDTQYF.

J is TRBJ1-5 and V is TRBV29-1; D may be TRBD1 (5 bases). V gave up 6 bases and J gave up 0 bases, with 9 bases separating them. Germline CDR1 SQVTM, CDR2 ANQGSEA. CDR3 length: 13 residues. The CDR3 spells CSVRTGSNQPQHF. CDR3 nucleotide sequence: TGCAGCGTCCGTACAGGTAGCAATCAGCCCCAGCATTTT.

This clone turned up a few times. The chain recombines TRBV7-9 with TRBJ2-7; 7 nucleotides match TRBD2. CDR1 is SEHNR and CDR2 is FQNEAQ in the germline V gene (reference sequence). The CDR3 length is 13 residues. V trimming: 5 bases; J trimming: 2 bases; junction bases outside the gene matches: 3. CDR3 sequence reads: CASSRGVTYEQYF. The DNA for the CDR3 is TGTGCCAGCAGCCGGGGGGTAACCTACGAGCAGTACTTC.

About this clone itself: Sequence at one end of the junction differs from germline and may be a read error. The CDR3 nucleotides are TGTGCTAGCAGCTCCGGGACTAGCTCGTACAATGAGCAGTTCTTC. It translates to CASSSGTSSYNEQFF. V is TRBV7-7 and J is TRBJ2-1; 9 nucleotides agree with TRBD2. The CDR3 contains 15 residues. Germline assignment: CDR1 SSHAT and CDR2 FNYEAQ (reference sequence).

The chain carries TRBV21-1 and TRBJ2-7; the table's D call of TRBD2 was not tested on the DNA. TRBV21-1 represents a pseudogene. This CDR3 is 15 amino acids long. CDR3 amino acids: CASRGLAGAYYEQYF. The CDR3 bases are TGTGCCAGCAGGGGACTAGCGGGGGCTTACTACGAGCAGTACTTC.

The chain's CDR3 is CASRRNQPQHF. DNA of the CDR3: TGTGCCAGCAGGAGAAATCAGCCCCAGCATTTT. The gene calls are TRBV6-9 and TRBJ1-5; the D is unclear. CDR3 size: 11 residues. Germline V gives CDR1 MNHGY, CDR2 SVAAGI. Trimming removed 6 bases from V and 4 bases from J, with 4 bases in between.

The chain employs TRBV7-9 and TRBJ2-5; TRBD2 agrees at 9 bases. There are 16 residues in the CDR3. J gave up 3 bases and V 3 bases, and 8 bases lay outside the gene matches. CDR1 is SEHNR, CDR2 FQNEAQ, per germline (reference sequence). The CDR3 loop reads CASSLWVAGAEETQYF. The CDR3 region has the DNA TGTGCCAGCAGCTTGTGGGTAGCGGGGGCCGAAGAGACCCAGTACTTC.

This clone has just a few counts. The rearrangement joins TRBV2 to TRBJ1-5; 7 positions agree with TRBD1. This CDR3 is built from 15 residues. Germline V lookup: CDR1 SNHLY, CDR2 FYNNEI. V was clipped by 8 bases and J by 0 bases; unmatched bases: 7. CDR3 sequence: CASLLRDSSNQPQHF. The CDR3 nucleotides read TGTGCCAGCCTTCTTAGGGACAGTAGCAATCAGCCCCAGCATTTT.

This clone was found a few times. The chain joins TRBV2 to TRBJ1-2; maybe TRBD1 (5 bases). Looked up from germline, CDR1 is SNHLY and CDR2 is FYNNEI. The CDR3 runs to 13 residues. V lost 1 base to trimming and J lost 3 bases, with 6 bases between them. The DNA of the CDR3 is TGTGCCAGCAGTGAAGAGGGGTACTATGGCTACACCTTC. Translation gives CASSEEGYYGYTF. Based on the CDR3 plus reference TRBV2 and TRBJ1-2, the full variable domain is EPEVTQTPSHQVTQMGQEVILRCVPISNHLYFYWYRQILGQKVEFLVSFYNNEISEKSEIFDDQFSVERPDGSNFTLKIRSTKLEDSAMYFCASSEEGYYGYTFGSGTRLTVV.

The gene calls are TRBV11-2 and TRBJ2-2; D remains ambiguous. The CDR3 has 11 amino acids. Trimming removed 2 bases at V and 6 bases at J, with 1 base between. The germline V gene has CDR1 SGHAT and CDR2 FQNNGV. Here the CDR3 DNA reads TGTGCCAGCAGCTTATCCGGGGAGCTGTTTTTT. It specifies CASSLSGELFF.

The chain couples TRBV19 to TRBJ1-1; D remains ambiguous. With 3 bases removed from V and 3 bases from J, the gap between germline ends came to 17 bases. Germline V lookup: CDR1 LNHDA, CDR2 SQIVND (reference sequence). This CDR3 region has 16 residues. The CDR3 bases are TGTGCCAGTAGTATCGGCGGGGTCGGAAGCCACACTGAAGCTTTCTTT. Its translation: CASSIGGVGSHTEAFF.

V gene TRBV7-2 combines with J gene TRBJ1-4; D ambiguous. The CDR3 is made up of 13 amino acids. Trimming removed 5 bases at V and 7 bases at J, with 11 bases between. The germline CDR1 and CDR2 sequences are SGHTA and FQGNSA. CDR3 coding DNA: TGTGCCAGCAGCCTGTTGAAGAGTGAAAAACTGTTTTTT. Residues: CASSLLKSEKLFF.

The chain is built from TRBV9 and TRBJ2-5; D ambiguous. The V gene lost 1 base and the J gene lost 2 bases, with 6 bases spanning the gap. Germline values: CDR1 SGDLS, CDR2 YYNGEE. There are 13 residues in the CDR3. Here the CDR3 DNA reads TGTGCCAGCAGCGTAAACATTCAAGAGACCCAGTACTTC. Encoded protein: CASSVNIQETQYF. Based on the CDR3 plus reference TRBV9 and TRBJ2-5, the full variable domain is DSGVTQTPKHLITATGQRVTLRCSPRSGDLSVYWYQQSLDQGLQFLIQYYNGEERAKGNILERFSAQQFPDLHSELNLSSLELGDSALYFCASSVNIQETQYFGPGTRLLVL.

The DNA for the CDR3 is TGTGCCAGCAGCCCCTCCTTGCGCAGGGGGGTTAACTCTGGAAACACCATATATTTT. It encodes CASSPSLRRGVNSGNTIYF. This rearrangement joins TRBV13 to TRBJ1-3, with TRBD1 matching 7 bases. Trimming took 5 bases from V and 0 from J; bases not matched to a gene: 16. This CDR3 has 19 residues. The germline gives CDR1 PRHDT, CDR2 FYEKMQ (reference sequence).